This is a list of T cell receptor beta chains from one sample in a study of human T cells and chemical hapten exposure. TCRdb re-called the RACE reads through MiXCR, storing one row per CDR3 protein. The data contain about 42,000 distinct CDR3 sequences, approximately 10% of them singletons. The source was whole blood, collected in connection with sensitization to the hapten diphenylcyclopropenone (DPC). These receptors were taken from a woman aged 25 to 39 with alopecia areata. Some clones in this sample may be carry-over from other donors' samples. CDR3s include the opening cysteine and the closing phenylalanine or tryptophan. D genes are given only for firm matches. Size tells how often a clone was seen (once, few, many) or the class of an expanded clone, and some rows leave it out.

J	V	size	D	CDR3	DNA
TRBJ2-2	TRBV29-1	NA	NA	CSVGKVQGNTGELFF	TGCAGCGTTGGAAAAGTACAGGGGAACACCGGGGAGCTGTTTTTT
TRBJ1-1	TRBV7-8	few	NA	CASSPNRNTEAFF	TGTGCCAGCAGCCCCAACCGGAACACTGAAGCTTTCTTT
TRBJ2-3	TRBV9	few	TRBD2	CASSVLAGSTDTQYF	TGTGCCAGCAGCGTGCTAGCGGGGAGCACAGATACGCAGTATTTT
TRBJ1-2	TRBV28	NA	NA	CASSSRGRMFRDGYTF	TGTGCCAGCAGTTCCAGGGGACGGATGTTTCGGGATGGCTACACCTTC
TRBJ2-7	TRBV7-6	NA	TRBD2	CASSLEGRLAGGPFYEQYF	TGTGCCAGCAGCTTAGAGGGGCGGCTAGCGGGGGGGCCGTTCTACGAGCAGTACTTC
TRBJ1-2	TRBV11-1	many	NA	CASSGDWGSRDGYTF	TGTGCCAGCAGTGGCGATTGGGGGAGTAGAGATGGCTACACCTTC
TRBJ2-3	TRBV4-3	many	TRBD2	CASSQDYPAGGTDTQYF	TGCGCCAGCAGCCAAGACTATCCAGCGGGGGGCACAGATACGCAGTATTTT
TRBJ2-7	TRBV3-1	NA	NA	CASSQERGYEQYF	TGTGCCAGCAGCCAAGAGCGGGGCTACGAGCAGTACTTC
TRBJ1-3	TRBV7-9	many	NA	CASSFRKDSISSGNTIYF	TGTGCCAGCAGCTTCCGAAAAGACAGTATCAGCTCTGGAAACACCATATATTTT
TRBJ2-7	TRBV12-3/TRBV12-4	NA	TRBD2	CASSFGSGGQTEQYF	TGTGCCAGCAGTTTTGGAAGCGGGGGGCAGACCGAGCAGTACTTC
TRBJ1-1	TRBV12-3/TRBV12-4	few	NA	CASSLSEQAFF	TGTGCCAGCAGTTTATCCGAGCAAGCTTTCTTT
TRBJ2-7	TRBV6-2/TRBV6-3	few	NA	CASSYSSGKQYF	TGTGCCAGCAGTTACTCCTCGGGGAAGCAGTACTTC
TRBJ2-7	TRBV28	few	TRBD1	CASSLTAQGASYEQYF	TGTGCCAGCAGTTTAACAGCACAGGGGGCCTCCTACGAGCAGTACTTC
TRBJ1-2	TRBV20-1	NA	NA	CSVLLQTDGYTF	TGCAGTGTCCTTTTGCAAACCGATGGCTACACCTTC
TRBJ2-1	TRBV5-1	NA	TRBD2	CASSLYSGGREQFF	TGCGCCAGCAGCTTGTATTCGGGGGGGCGTGAGCAGTTCTTC
TRBJ1-5	TRBV29-1	few	NA	CSVELGEAQHF	TGCAGCGTTGAATTGGGGGAGGCCCAGCATTTT
TRBJ1-5	TRBV3-1	NA	NA	CASSPPSPGGQPQHF	TGTGCCAGCAGCCCCCCTTCCCCCGGGGGTCAGCCCCAGCATTTT
TRBJ1-1	TRBV7-2	few	NA	CASSLVSGSEAFF	TGTGCCAGCAGCTTAGTTTCGGGGTCTGAAGCTTTCTTT
TRBJ2-1	TRBV4-1	NA	TRBD1	CASSQVGQGSYNEQFF	TGCGCCAGCAGCCAAGTGGGACAGGGTTCCTACAATGAGCAGTTCTTC
TRBJ2-3	TRBV7-2	many	NA	CASSLARGYFSTDTQYF	TGTGCCAGCAGCTTAGCGCGGGGATACTTCTCCACAGATACGCAGTATTTT
TRBJ2-3	TRBV7-2	few	TRBD2	CASESGGARADTQYF	TGTGCCAGCGAGAGCGGGGGGGCTAGGGCAGATACGCAGTATTTT
TRBJ1-6	TRBV7-2	few	NA	CASSLGTGLSLHF	TGTGCCAGCAGCTTGGGTACCGGGTTATCCCTCCACTTT
TRBJ2-7	TRBV30	NA	TRBD2	CAWGDYSYEQYF	TGTGCCTGGGGGGACTACTCCTACGAGCAGTACTTC
TRBJ2-1	TRBV29-1	NA	TRBD1	CSVPPWGQSYNEQFF	TGCAGCGTCCCTCCCTGGGGACAGAGCTACAATGAGCAGTTCTTC
TRBJ2-3	TRBV4-1	many	TRBD1	CASSQTTGGVETDTQYF	TGCGCCAGCAGCCAAACTACAGGGGGCGTGGAGACAGATACGCAGTATTTT
TRBJ1-6	TRBV7-9	NA	NA	CASSSRWEGWDSPLHF	TGTGCCAGCAGCTCCCGATGGGAGGGATGGGATTCACCCCTCCACTTT
TRBJ2-5	TRBV18	few	NA	CASSPASLETQYF	TGTGCCAGCTCACCAGCCAGCTTAGAGACCCAGTACTTC
TRBJ2-6	TRBV5-1	NA	TRBD2	CASSSPGTSGSGANVLTF	TGCGCCAGCAGCTCACCCGGGACTAGCGGTTCTGGGGCCAACGTCCTGACTTTC
TRBJ2-5	TRBV6-5	NA	NA	CASSYTLGGLETQYF	TGTGCCAGCAGTTACACGCTGGGGGGGCTGGAGACCCAGTACTTC
TRBJ2-7	TRBV28	NA	TRBD1	CASSRTGSSYEQYF	TGTGCCAGCAGCCGGACAGGGAGCTCCTACGAGCAGTACTTC
TRBJ2-5	TRBV27	many	TRBD2	CASSLGGKRTQYF	TGTGCCAGCAGTTTGGGAGGGAAGCGGACCCAGTACTTC
TRBJ2-3	TRBV29-1	NA	TRBD1	CSVSTGGTDTEYF	TGCAGCGTTTCGACAGGGGGCACAGATACGGAGTATTTT
TRBJ2-3	TRBV4-3	few	NA	CASSLEAELSSTDTQYF	TGCGCCAGCAGCCTTGAGGCAGAGCTATCTAGCACAGATACGCAGTATTTT
TRBJ1-2	TRBV6-2/TRBV6-3	many	NA	CASSYSDSQSHYGYTF	TGTGCCAGCAGTTACTCGGACAGCCAGAGCCACTATGGCTACACCTTC
TRBJ1-2	TRBV2	NA	NA	CASSEALINYGYTF	TGTGCCAGCAGTGAAGCCCTAATTAACTATGGCTACACCTTC
TRBJ2-2	TRBV10-3	NA	TRBD1	CAISRTGDTGELFF	TGTGCCATCAGCAGGACAGGGGACACCGGGGAGCTGTTTTTT
TRBJ2-7	TRBV27	few	TRBD1	CASSSGQEYEQYF	TGTGCCAGCAGTTCGGGACAGGAGTACGAGCAGTACTTC
TRBJ1-5	TRBV19	few	TRBD1	CASSTRSQGDQPQHF	TGTGCCAGTAGTACTCGGTCACAGGGGGATCAGCCCCAGCATTTT
TRBJ2-7	TRBV4-3	many	TRBD1	CASSQQSGTGNPYEQYF	TGCGCCAGCAGCCAACAATCCGGGACAGGGAACCCCTACGAGCAGTACTTC
TRBJ2-7	TRBV28	many	NA	CASSLDDYEQYF	TGTGCCAGCAGCCTGGACGACTACGAGCAGTACTTC
TRBJ1-3	TRBV6-2/TRBV6-3	many	NA	CASSYQGPRGNTIYF	TGTGCCAGCAGTTACCAGGGCCCGCGCGGAAACACCATATATTTT
TRBJ2-1	TRBV6-2/TRBV6-3	many	NA	CASSYSVSEQFF	TGTGCCAGCAGTTACTCGGTCAGTGAGCAGTTCTTC
TRBJ1-3	TRBV5-1	few	NA	CASGDSGNTIYF	TGCGCCAGCGGGGACTCTGGAAACACCATATATTTT
TRBJ2-3	TRBV20-1	once	NA	CSAPVAVREDTQYF	TGCAGTGCTCCAGTGGCAGTGAGGGAAGATACGCAGTATTTT
TRBJ2-7	TRBV4-1	many	TRBD1	CASSQGLDPGGYEQYF	TGCGCCAGCAGCCAAGGTTTAGATCCAGGGGGCTACGAGCAGTACTTC
TRBJ1-3	TRBV28	many	NA	CASSFLAGNTIYF	TGTGCCAGCAGTTTTCTGGCTGGAAACACCATATATTTT
TRBJ2-7	TRBV20-1	NA	TRBD1	CSATGTGYEQYF	TGCAGTGCTACCGGGACAGGTTACGAGCAGTACTTC
TRBJ1-1	TRBV7-2	many	NA	CASSQGYRTEAFF	TGTGCCAGCAGCCAAGGGTATCGGACTGAAGCTTTCTTT
TRBJ2-3	TRBV9	few	NA	CASSVETSTDTQYF	TGTGCCAGCAGCGTAGAGACTAGCACAGATACGCAGTATTTT
TRBJ2-3	TRBV5-1	many	TRBD1	CASSLTGADTQYF	TGCGCCAGCAGCTTGACAGGGGCAGATACGCAGTATTTT
TRBJ2-2	TRBV11-2	NA	NA	CASSPQSDPGELFF	TGTGCCAGCAGCCCACAGTCCGACCCCGGGGAGCTGTTTTTT
TRBJ2-1	TRBV7-3	few	NA	CASSATRDSTYNEQFF	TGTGCCAGCAGCGCCACCCGGGACTCAACCTACAATGAGCAGTTCTTC
TRBJ2-1	TRBV18	many	TRBD1	CASSTQTGWSPRGNEQFF	TGTGCCAGCTCAACCCAGACAGGGTGGTCCCCCCGTGGCAATGAGCAGTTCTTC